These 21 T cell receptor beta chains were all obtained from the same sample, sequenced in a study of blood T cell repertoires in COVID-19. Only in-frame clones appear in the TCRdb table, and some are missing; sequencing was by immunoSEQ multiplex PCR. Among about 39,000 clones listed, roughly 82% were seen once. Material: peripheral blood. The receptor source for this set is a man aged 45-65 years with active or convalescent COVID-19.

Concerning this clone: One junction end does not reproduce the germline sequence, and a read error may be involved. The chain combines TRBV12-3 or TRBV12-4 with TRBJ2-2, with 8 bases that match TRBD1. CDR3 length: 13 residues. The CDR3 DNA sequence: TGCGCTACCGGGACAGGCGGTTCCGGGGAGCTGTTTTTT. It yields the protein CATGTGGSGELFF.

The rearrangement joins TRBV6-1 to TRBJ1-6, with D maybe TRBD1 (6 bases). The ends were cut back, 2 bases at V and 7 bases at J, with 15 bases in the middle. CDR3 size: 16 residues. Germline CDR1 MNHNS, CDR2 SASEGT. CDR3 nucleotide sequence: TGTGCCAGCAGTGAAAGTCCAGGGGTTCGGAATTCACCCCTCCACTTT. Translation gives CASSESPGVRNSPLHF.

This chain connects TRBV29-1 to TRBJ2-1; no definite D call. The CDR3 length is 15 residues. V was trimmed by 4 bases and J by 7 bases, leaving 20 bases between them. CDR1 and CDR2 from the germline V gene are SQVTM and ANQGSEA. As DNA, the CDR3 is TGCAGCGTTGTTTTTTTAGGTAGCACGGTGAATGAGCAGTTCTTC. This gives the protein CSVVFLGSTVNEQFF.

The chain links TRBV6-5 to TRBJ2-7; the D is unclear. This CDR3 has 14 residues. Germline V gene sequence: CDR1 MNHEY, CDR2 SVGAGI. Trimming stripped 0 bases from V and 3 bases from J, with 9 bases between. The CDR3 coding sequence is TGTGCCAGCAGTTACTCGTCCAGATACTACGAGCAGTACTTC. It yields the protein CASSYSSRYYEQYF.

This clone has just a few counts. The chain recombines TRBV19 with TRBJ1-2, with D possibly being TRBD1 (6 bases). Germline V lookup: CDR1 LNHDA, CDR2 SQIVND (reference sequence). V was clipped by 3 bases and J by 4 bases, with 15 bases between them. The CDR3 spans 15 residues. The CDR3: CASSIGRTVVYGYTF. The CDR3 DNA is TGTGCCAGTAGTATTGGCCGGACAGTCGTCTATGGCTACACCTTC.

V usage is TRBV2 and J usage is TRBJ2-7; 8 bases are shared with TRBD2. Trimming at V came to 4 bases and at J to 2 bases, leaving 10 bases not matched to a gene. CDR1 SNHLY and CDR2 FYNNEI come from the germline V gene. This CDR3 has 16 residues. The CDR3 nucleotides read TGTGCCAGCAGTGTTAGGAAGCGGGGGTTAACCTACGAGCAGTACTTC. It is translated as CASSVRKRGLTYEQYF.

This chain links TRBV27 with TRBJ1-5, with D possibly being TRBD1 (5 bases). CDR3 length: 16 residues. Germline-derived CDR1 and CDR2 are MNHEY and SMNVEV (reference sequence). V was trimmed by 3 bases and J by 5 bases, leaving 17 bases between them. The DNA for the CDR3 is TGTGCCAGCAGTTTTTACTCAACGGGGGAGGATCAGCCCCAGCATTTT. It codes for CASSFYSTGEDQPQHF.

CDR3 region: CASSFDSSGNTIYF. DNA of the CDR3: TGTGCCAGTAGTTTTGACAGCTCTGGAAACACCATATATTTT. This chain connects TRBV19 to TRBJ1-3; possible D gene TRBD1, 5 bases. V was trimmed by 5 bases and J by 0 bases, leaving 8 bases between them. This CDR3 is built from 14 residues. The germline V gene has CDR1 LNHDA and CDR2 SQIVND (reference sequence).

This clone was picked up one time. The chain links TRBV27 to TRBJ1-6; no firm D call. Germline CDR1 is MNHEY and CDR2 is SMNVEV (reference sequence). This CDR3 has 15 residues. Deletions cut 5 bases from V and 4 bases from J, with 12 bases between. The CDR3 DNA is TGTGCCAGCAGTGCGAGCGCGGGGTATAATTCACCCCTCCACTTT. This translates into CASSASAGYNSPLHF.

Here the CDR3 reads CASSRQGLNYGYTF. The CDR3 coding sequence is TGTGCCAGCAGTCGCCAGGGACTTAACTATGGCTACACCTTC. The V gene is TRBV6-2 or TRBV6-3, the J gene TRBJ1-2; tentatively, D is TRBD1 (5 bases). Trimming pared 5 bases from V and 1 base from J, leaving 11 bases between. Germline CDR1 MNHEY, CDR2 SVGEGT. CDR3 length: 14 residues.

The rearrangement uses TRBV5-1 and TRBJ2-2, with D possibly matching TRBD2 (7 bases). Trimming shortened V by 0 bases and J by 6 bases, and 24 bases separated the two germline ends. CDR1 SGHRS and CDR2 YFSETQ come from the germline V gene. CDR3 length: 19 amino acids. CDR3 amino acids: CASSLDVGWVRGPSGELFF. CDR3 DNA sequence: TGCGCCAGCAGCTTGGACGTGGGGTGGGTGCGGGGGCCGTCCGGGGAGCTGTTTTTT. The variable domain in full, completed from reference TRBV5-1 and TRBJ2-2, reads KAGVTQTPRYLIKTRGQQVTLSCSPISGHRSVSWYQQTPGQGLQFLFEYFSETQRNKGNFPGRFSGRQFSNSRSEMNVSTLELGDSALYLCASSLDVGWVRGPSGELFFGEGSRLTVL.

The rearrangement links TRBV2 to TRBJ1-5, with TRBD1 matching 9 bases. The length of the CDR3 is 13 residues. J lost 7 bases, V lost 5 bases, and 3 bases had no gene match. CDR1 is SNHLY and CDR2 is FYNNEI in the germline V gene. The CDR3 DNA is TGTGCCAGCAGTTGGACAGGGGAACAGCCCCAGCATTTT. Translating it yields CASSWTGEQPQHF.

This clone was found a few times. The chain joins TRBV19 to TRBJ1-2, with TRBD1 identical over 8 bases. CDR1 LNHDA and CDR2 SQIVND come from the germline V gene (reference sequence). Trimming at V came to 1 base and at J to 4 bases, leaving 8 bases not matched to a gene. The length of the CDR3 is 16 residues. The CDR3 loop is CASSIGPGQETYGYTF. The DNA of the CDR3 is TGTGCCAGTAGTATAGGTCCGGGACAGGAAACCTATGGCTACACCTTC.

This clone was recorded once. This sequence joins TRBV27 and TRBJ2-6; D possibly corresponds to TRBD1 (6 bases). V shed 5 bases and J shed 1 base, with 12 bases lying between them. The CDR3 totals 16 residues. The germline V gene encodes CDR1 MNHEY and CDR2 SMNVEV (reference sequence). CDR3 protein: CASSQLQGSGANVLTF. The DNA of the CDR3 is TGTGCCAGCAGTCAATTACAGGGATCTGGGGCCAACGTCCTGACTTTC.

The chain combines TRBV4-2 with TRBJ2-7, with a weak D call TRBD2 (7 bases). Trimming stripped 2 bases from V and 5 bases from J, with 19 bases between. CDR3 length: 16 amino acids. Germline CDR1 reads LGHNA; CDR2 reads YNFKEQ. The CDR3 protein is CASSQLGGGSTDEQYF. CDR3 nucleotides: TGTGCCAGCAGCCAATTAGGGGGGGGGTCGACTGACGAGCAGTACTTC.

This clone was counted between two and nine times. V gene TRBV14 combines with J gene TRBJ2-1; possibly TRBD1 for D (5 bases). V lost 2 bases and J 1 base, leaving 15 bases between the germline ends. This CDR3 has 17 residues. The germline CDR1 and CDR2 sequences are SGHDN and FVKESK. The CDR3 loop is CASSQLGAGGSYNEQFF. CDR3 bases: TGTGCCAGCAGCCAACTTGGGGCAGGCGGATCCTACAATGAGCAGTTCTTC.

The V call is TRBV6-1, the J call TRBJ1-6; D unclear. V dropped 3 bases and J dropped 3 bases, with 12 bases sitting between them. Germline V gene data show CDR1 as MNHNS and CDR2 as SASEGT. CDR3 length: 16 amino acids. The CDR3 sequence is CASSDGTRDYNSPLHF. As DNA, the CDR3 is TGTGCCAGCAGTGATGGTACTCGAGACTATAATTCACCCCTCCACTTT.

This clone was detected only a few times. CDR3 loop: CASSPQRQNTEAFF. Here the CDR3 DNA reads TGTGCCAGCAGCCCCCAAAGACAGAACACTGAAGCTTTCTTT. The rearrangement joins TRBV7-8 to TRBJ1-1; unclear D gene. V dropped 5 bases and J dropped 1 base, with 11 bases sitting between them. Per germline, CDR1 SGHVS and CDR2 FQNEAQ. This CDR3 is built from 14 residues.

This chain links TRBV2 with TRBJ2-7, with TRBD1 as a possible D gene (5 bases). The CDR3 runs 11 residues. Trimming took 3 bases from V and 10 from J, leaving 10 bases between them. The germline V gene has CDR1 SNHLY and CDR2 FYNNEI. The CDR3 bases are TGTGCCAGCAGTGAGGGGCCAGTACAGTACTTC. Translated: CASSEGPVQYF.

The chain is built from TRBV5-1 and TRBJ1-2; D is undetermined. Germline V gene sequence: CDR1 SGHRS, CDR2 YFSETQ. Trimming left V 3 bases short and J 0 bases short, with 6 bases between. The CDR3 extends over 13 amino acids. This chain's CDR3 is CASSSTTNYGYTF. CDR3 bases: TGCGCCAGCAGCTCGACAACTAACTATGGCTACACCTTC.

The chain couples TRBV14 to TRBJ2-7; 7 bases are shared with TRBD1. From germline, CDR1 is SGHDN and CDR2 FVKESK. Trimming cost V 4 bases and J 3 bases; bases outside gene matches: 9. CDR3 size: 15 residues. Here the CDR3 reads CASSRGQSKFYEQYF. The CDR3 DNA reads as TGTGCCAGCAGCCGGGGACAGAGTAAATTCTACGAGCAGTACTTC. Using reference TRBV14 and TRBJ2-7 for the parts outside the CDR3, the full variable domain is EAGVTQFPSHSVIEKGQTVTLRCDPISGHDNLYWYRRVMGKEIKFLLHFVKESKQDESGMPNNRFLAERTGGTYSTLKVQPAELEDSGVYFCASSRGQSKFYEQYFGPGTRLTVT.